Listed below are T cell receptor beta chains from one sample, sequenced in a study of T cell repertoires in cytomegalovirus infection. TCRdb re-called the reads with MiXCR, one entry per CDR3 protein. The sample lists around 89,000 distinct CDR3 sequences, around 32% occurring once. The antigens of these receptors remain unknown. The source material was CD8+ T cells from cultured PBMCs, sampled from culture after CMV antigen stimulation. The receptors come from a human donor in good health (CMV status not recorded). Some clones in this sample may be carry-over from other donors' samples. CDR3s include the opening cysteine and the closing phenylalanine or tryptophan. Each record gives: V gene, J gene, D gene, clone size, CDR3 DNA, CDR3 protein. A D gene is named only where the DNA matches it firmly. The listing skips clone size in some rows; elsewhere it reads once, few, many or a size class.

>TRBV11-2|TRBJ2-4|.|few
TGTGCCAGCAGCTTAGACTGGGGCAAAAACATTCAGTACTTC
CASSLDWGKNIQYF
>TRBV27|TRBJ2-5|.|.
TGTGCCAGCAGTTTATCACAACCTGGGTTCCAAGAGACCCAGTACTTC
CASSLSQPGFQETQYF
>TRBV12-3/TRBV12-4|TRBJ2-7|.|many
TGTGCCAGCAGTTGGGCCGGAGAAGGGGAGCAGTACTTC
CASSWAGEGEQYF
>TRBV12-3/TRBV12-4|TRBJ1-1|.|many
TGTGCCAGCAGTAAGGACGGGGTCACGACTGAAGCTTTCTTT
CASSKDGVTTEAFF
>TRBV7-9|TRBJ2-7|TRBD2|few
TGTGCCAGTTTGGGGGTTAAGACTAGCGGGGGCCTCACTTCATACGAGCAGTACTTC
CASLGVKTSGGLTSYEQYF
>TRBV24-1|TRBJ2-3|.|.
TGTGCCACCAGTGGAGCCGGTAGTGGCGGGGTGGTGTGGGATACGCAGTATTTT
CATSGAGSGGVVWDTQYF
>TRBV12-3/TRBV12-4|TRBJ2-2|TRBD2|many
TGTGCCAGCAGTTCCGGACTAGCGGGAAACGGGGAGCTGTTTTTT
CASSSGLAGNGELFF
>TRBV12-3/TRBV12-4|TRBJ2-3|.|few
TGTGCCAGCAGTTTTGCGGGGATCACAGATACGCAGTATTTT
CASSFAGITDTQYF
>TRBV27|TRBJ2-1|.|many
TGTGCCAGCAGTTTGGCGAGTAGGTACAATGAGCAGTTCTTC
CASSLASRYNEQFF
>TRBV6-6|TRBJ1-4|.|.
TGTGCCAGCAGTTTCGCCAGGACGGCCTCTGTCGGGCTGTTTTTT
CASSFARTASVGLFF
>TRBV6-5|TRBJ1-1|.|few
TGTGCCAGCAGTTACTCGAGAAGGATTGAAGCTTTCTTT
CASSYSRRIEAFF
>TRBV7-6|TRBJ2-1|TRBD2|few
TGTGCCAGCAGCCTCCGGACTAGCGGGGGGCCTGAGCAGTTCTTC
CASSLRTSGGPEQFF
>TRBV7-2|TRBJ2-1|.|many
TGTGCCAGCAGCTTTCAGGGTGTGGCCTACAATGAGCAGTTCTTC
CASSFQGVAYNEQFF
>TRBV6-6|TRBJ2-1|.|.
TGTGCCGGCGCCTCCACAGTAAATGAGCAGTTCTTC
CAGASTVNEQFF
>TRBV7-9|TRBJ2-3|TRBD1|.
TGTGCCAGCAGCTTAGTGCAGACAGGGGAAGAAGATACGCAGTATTTT
CASSLVQTGEEDTQYF
>TRBV7-6|TRBJ1-1|TRBD1|few
TGTGCCAGCAGCTTAGTCAGTGTGGGACAGGCCCAGAGGGACACTGAAGCTTTCTTT
CASSLVSVGQAQRDTEAFF
>TRBV28|TRBJ1-6|.|.
TGTGCCAGCAGTAACAACATCTATAATTCACCCCTCCACTTT
CASSNNIYNSPLHF
>TRBV12-3/TRBV12-4|TRBJ2-7|TRBD2|many
TGTGCCAGCAGTTTGGGCGGGGGATACGAGCAGTACTTC
CASSLGGGYEQYF
>TRBV11-2|TRBJ2-7|.|.
TGTGCCAGCAGCTTTGGATCAGGTTACGAGCAGTACTTC
CASSFGSGYEQYF
>TRBV7-9|TRBJ1-2|.|few
TGTGCCAGCAGCCCGAGAGCTGCAGACTATGGCTACACCTTC
CASSPRAADYGYTF
>TRBV2|TRBJ2-7|TRBD2|few
TGTGCCAGCACAGCGGGGGGGCGCGAGCAGTACTTC
CASTAGGREQYF
>TRBV7-2|TRBJ1-2|.|many
TGTGCCAGCAGCTTACCAAGGGACAAGGCTAATGGCTACACCTTC
CASSLPRDKANGYTF
>TRBV7-2|TRBJ2-7|TRBD2|.
TGTGCCAGCAGCTTAACGCTAGCGGGGGGCAACGAGCAGTACTTC
CASSLTLAGGNEQYF
>TRBV5-6|TRBJ1-6|.|few
TGTGCCAGCAGCTTGGCAGGGATACCCCTCCACTTT
CASSLAGIPLHF
>TRBV5-4|TRBJ1-2|TRBD1|many
TGTGCCAGCACCGTGGGACAGCACTATGGCTACACCTTC
CASTVGQHYGYTF
>TRBV7-9|TRBJ2-7|.|few
TGTGCCAGCAGCTTCGATGCAGGGGCCTACGAGCAGTACTTC
CASSFDAGAYEQYF
>TRBV2|TRBJ2-1|.|.
TGTGCCAGCAGTTTACAGGGGGGGAATGAGCAGTTCTTC
CASSLQGGNEQFF
>TRBV4-2|TRBJ1-1|.|.
TGTGCCAATAGCCAAGGAGGTCAAGAAGCTTTCTTT
CANSQGGQEAFF
>TRBV12-3/TRBV12-4|TRBJ1-1|.|.
TGTGCCAGCAGTTTAGCGATAGGGCTGAACACTGAAGCTTTCTTT
CASSLAIGLNTEAFF
>TRBV7-3|TRBJ2-1|TRBD2|few
TGTGCCAGCAGCGCGGGACTAGCGGGGGGCGCTGAGCAGTTCTTC
CASSAGLAGGAEQFF
>TRBV7-9|TRBJ1-1|TRBD1|many
TGTGCCAGCAGCCCCCGGGACAGGGCACCTTTGGGCGAAGGAGCTTTCTTT
CASSPRDRAPLGEGAFF
>TRBV6-1|TRBJ1-1|.|.
TGTGCCAGCAGACCACAGGGGAACACTGAAGCTTTCTTT
CASRPQGNTEAFF
>TRBV2|TRBJ2-5|TRBD1|.
TGTGCCAGCAGTGACCCTGGGGACAGGGCCGGAGAGACCCAGTACTTC
CASSDPGDRAGETQYF
>TRBV4-2|TRBJ1-2|.|.
TGTGCCAGCAGCCAGACTCCTCTCTATGGCTACACCTTC
CASSQTPLYGYTF
>TRBV19|TRBJ1-5|TRBD1|.
TGTGCCAGTAGTCAGGGGGGTAGCAATCAGCCCCTGCATTTT
CASSQGGSNQPLHF
>TRBV14|TRBJ1-3|.|.
TGTGCCAGCAGCCACCCAGGTGATGGAAACACCATATATTTT
CASSHPGDGNTIYF
>TRBV11-1|TRBJ1-6|.|.
TGTGCCAGCAGCCCTCGGGGGAATAATTCACCCCTCCACTTT
CASSPRGNNSPLHF
>TRBV12-3/TRBV12-4|TRBJ2-3|TRBD2|.
TGTGCCAGCAGTTTCGGTACTAGCGGGGGGGGCACAGATACGCAGTATTTT
CASSFGTSGGGTDTQYF
>TRBV7-4|TRBJ2-7|.|few
TGTGCCAGCAGCCCTCCGGGACACTTCTACGAGCAGTACTTC
CASSPPGHFYEQYF
>TRBV7-6|TRBJ2-5|TRBD1|.
TGTGCCAGCAGCGACTCATCCGGGACAGGGGTGGGAGAGACCCAGTACTTC
CASSDSSGTGVGETQYF
>TRBV6-1|TRBJ1-2|TRBD1|many
TGTGCCAGCAGTCCTCTCACAGGGGGCTTGGATGGCTACACCTTC
CASSPLTGGLDGYTF
>TRBV7-6|TRBJ1-1|TRBD1|few
TGTGCCAGCAGCTCGGTCCCGGGACAGGGGAACACTGAAGCTTTCTTT
CASSSVPGQGNTEAFF
>TRBV11-1|TRBJ1-1|.|few
TGTGCCAGCAGCTTAGGAGAGGGAGGGACTGAAGCTTTCTTT
CASSLGEGGTEAFF
>TRBV7-9|TRBJ2-7|.|few
TGTGCCAGCAGCCCCGCCGGTGGATCCTACGAGCAGTACTTC
CASSPAGGSYEQYF
>TRBV2|TRBJ2-7|TRBD1|.
TGTGCCAGCAGTATCAGTGTACAGGGGGACGCCTACGAGCAGTACTTC
CASSISVQGDAYEQYF
>TRBV11-2|TRBJ2-7|.|.
TGTGCCAGCAGCTTCGGGACAACTTCCTACGAGCAGTACTTC
CASSFGTTSYEQYF
>TRBV7-2|TRBJ1-6|.|many
TGTGCCAGCAGCTTCGGCGGGGAAAATTCACCCCTCCACTTT
CASSFGGENSPLHF
>TRBV6-6|TRBJ2-1|.|.
TGTGCCAGCTCATACGGGTTCACTGAGCAGTTCTTC
CASSYGFTEQFF
>TRBV2|TRBJ1-1|TRBD1|few
TGTGCCAGTGCGAGGACAGGGGGCACTGAAGCTTTCTTT
CASARTGGTEAFF
>TRBV27|TRBJ1-2|.|.
TGTGCCAGCAGTTTTGGCAGCTCTTATGGCTACACCTTC
CASSFGSSYGYTF
>TRBV6-6|TRBJ1-3|.|few
TGTGCCAGCCGGGACCATATGTTGAGCTCTGGAAACACCATATATTTT
CASRDHMLSSGNTIYF
>TRBV7-6|TRBJ2-7|.|many
TGTGCCAGCAGCTCATTACCGGACAGATCCTACGAGCAGTACTTC
CASSSLPDRSYEQYF